Presented here are 17 T cell receptor beta chains from one specimen sequenced in a study of OX40 agonist ivuxolimab in advanced cancers. TCRdb keeps only in-frame clones here, not all; method: immunoSEQ multiplex PCR. The sample yields tens of thousands of clones, roughly 86% seen once. Specimen: CD4+ or CD8+ T cells sorted from blood, collected in a trial of the OX40 agonist ivuxolimab. Every receptor here comes from an adult with an advanced solid tumor such as melanoma, head and neck, liver or kidney cancer.

This chain uses TRBV6-6 with TRBJ1-2, with D perhaps matching TRBD1 (6 bases). CDR3 length: 14 amino acids. V was trimmed by 4 bases and J by 3 bases, leaving 12 bases between them. Germline loops: CDR1 MNHNY, CDR2 SVGAGI (reference sequence). The DNA for the CDR3 is TGTGCCAGCAGTTTCCGTGCAGGGGACTATGGCTACACCTTC. Amino acids: CASSFRAGDYGYTF.

The chain recombines TRBV5-6 with TRBJ2-7; D not certain. V gave up 0 bases and J gave up 2 bases, with 18 bases separating them. This CDR3 contains 17 residues. Looked up from germline, CDR1 is SGHDT and CDR2 is YYEEEE. CDR3 sequence reads: CASSLGTVTGRPYEQYF. CDR3 nucleotides: TGTGCCAGCAGCTTGGGTACAGTCACCGGTCGACCCTACGAGCAGTACTTC.

The chain couples TRBV27 to TRBJ1-1; TRBD1 might be the D (5 bases). V was pared by 6 bases and J by 1 base, with 12 bases between. Looked up from germline, CDR1 is MNHEY and CDR2 is SMNVEV (reference sequence). This CDR3 has 14 residues. CDR3 sequence (DNA): TGTGCCAGCAGCTCAGGGTTCGGGAACACTGAAGCTTTCTTT. The encoded protein is CASSSGFGNTEAFF.

The chain combines TRBV18 with TRBJ1-4; 8 positions match TRBD1. This CDR3 has 13 residues. J gave up 8 bases and V 4 bases, and 3 bases lay outside the gene matches. Germline V CDR1 and CDR2: KGHSH, LQKENI. The DNA for the CDR3 is TGTGCCAGCTCACGCGACAGGGGAGAAAAACTGTTTTTT. This gives the protein CASSRDRGEKLFF.

V gene TRBV9 combines with J gene TRBJ2-7; D is unclear. From germline, CDR1 is SGDLS and CDR2 YYNGEE. The V gene lost 0 bases and the J gene lost 6 bases, with 10 bases spanning the gap. There are 13 residues in the CDR3. CDR3 sequence (DNA): TGTGCCAGCAGCGTAGTCCTAGGTGGCGAGCAGTACTTC. It translates to CASSVVLGGEQYF.

This chain joins TRBV19 and TRBJ2-7; D is perhaps TRBD1 or TRBD2 (5 bases each). Germline loops: CDR1 LNHDA, CDR2 SQIVND (reference sequence). Trimming pared 7 bases from V and 5 bases from J, leaving 15 bases between. CDR3 length equals 13 residues. The CDR3 sequence: CASTERGVNEQYF. The CDR3 bases are TGTGCCAGTACGGAAAGGGGAGTAAACGAGCAGTACTTC.

V usage is TRBV4-3 and J usage is TRBJ2-1, with 8 nucleotides matching TRBD2. The J segment lost 6 bases and the V segment lost 1 base, leaving 5 bases of the junction unmatched. Germline CDR1 is LGHNA and CDR2 is YSLEER. CDR3 length equals 15 residues. CDR3 in DNA: TGCGCCAGCAGCCAAGGCCAGCGGGGGTTCAATGAGCAGTTCTTC. This encodes CASSQGQRGFNEQFF.

The V gene is TRBV19, the J gene TRBJ2-3; D not certain. The CDR3 has 13 residues. Per germline, CDR1 LNHDA and CDR2 SQIVND (reference sequence). The V and J ends lost 4 bases and 1 base respectively, with 6 bases between them. The CDR3 bases are TGTGCCAGTAGTAGCACAGGCACAGATACGCAGTATTTT. Translation gives CASSSTGTDTQYF.

The chain recombines TRBV7-9 with TRBJ2-5, with D perhaps matching TRBD2 (6 bases). The CDR3 loop spans 15 amino acids. Germline V gene sequence: CDR1 SEHNR, CDR2 FQNEAQ (reference sequence). V shed 1 base and J shed 2 bases, with 11 bases lying between them. The CDR3 DNA reads TGTGCCAGCAGCTTAGATAATAGCGGTCAAGAGACCCAGTACTTC. It yields the protein CASSLDNSGQETQYF.

This chain links TRBV28 with TRBJ2-1; TRBD1 is a possible D gene (8 bases). Between the trimmed V and J ends, which lost 3 bases and 8 bases, there was a span of 23 bases. Per germline, CDR1 MDHEN and CDR2 SYDVKM. The CDR3 runs 17 residues. As DNA, the CDR3 is TGTGCCAGCAGTTTCCACAGGGGGGGCATATCGGTGTATGAGCAGTTCTTC. It translates to CASSFHRGGISVYEQFF.

CDR3: CASSFPGTGIQPQHF. The CDR3 region has the DNA TGTGCCAGCAGTTTCCCCGGGACAGGAATTCAGCCCCAGCATTTT. This chain uses TRBV28 with TRBJ1-5; 8 positions agree with TRBD1. V dropped 3 bases and J dropped 6; count of bases not matched to a gene: 7. Per the germline V gene, CDR1 is MDHEN and CDR2 is SYDVKM. The CDR3 totals 15 residues.

The J gene is TRBJ2-3, the V gene TRBV10-1; 8 bases map to TRBD1. V lost 9 bases to trimming and J lost 1 base; unmatched junction nucleotides: 3. The germline V gene encodes CDR1 WNHNN and CDR2 SYGVQD (reference sequence). The CDR3 loop spans 13 amino acids. The CDR3, as DNA: TGCGCCAGGTCGGGACAGGGCACAGATACGCAGTATTTT. This sequence encodes CARSGQGTDTQYF.

This chain links TRBV5-1 with TRBJ2-4, with D maybe TRBD1 (5 bases). Germline V gene data show CDR1 as SGHRS and CDR2 as YFSETQ. The CDR3 length is 17 residues. V was pared by 0 bases and J by 0 bases, with 13 bases between. CDR3: CASSLASGSLAKNIQYF. DNA for the CDR3: TGCGCCAGCAGCTTGGCGTCAGGGTCGCTAGCCAAAAACATTCAGTACTTC.

The chain joins TRBV10-3 to TRBJ1-5; TRBD1 agrees at 10 bases. The germline CDR1 and CDR2 sequences are ENHRY and SYGVKD. The ends lost 2 bases at V and 2 bases at J; junction bases unmatched: 6. This CDR3 comprises 17 residues. This CDR3 is CAISEPRTGGGNQPQHF. CDR3 DNA: TGTGCCATCAGTGAGCCTCGGACAGGGGGAGGCAATCAGCCCCAGCATTTT.

The chain employs TRBV19 and TRBJ1-3; D gene ambiguous. This CDR3 comprises 13 residues. Trimming shortened V by 7 bases and J by 5 bases, and 12 bases separated the two germline ends. Germline V gene data show CDR1 as LNHDA and CDR2 as SQIVND (reference sequence). CDR3 coding DNA: TGTGCCAGTACCTCAGCCGGTCGAAACACCATATATTTT. Its translation is CASTSAGRNTIYF.

The V gene is TRBV6-1, the J gene TRBJ1-5; 8 bases map to TRBD1. Germline lookup yields CDR1 MNHNS and CDR2 SASEGT. The CDR3 extends over 15 amino acids. With 5 bases clipped from V and 2 bases from J, the junction kept 5 bases outside the gene matches. CDR3 DNA sequence: TGTGCCAGCAGTCAGCCGACAGGGGGCAATCAGCCCCAGCATTTT. Translating it yields CASSQPTGGNQPQHF.

The chain uses TRBV7-8 and TRBJ2-7, with D maybe TRBD2 (5 bases). Trimming removed 5 bases at V and 3 bases at J, with 11 bases between. Germline V lookup: CDR1 SGHVS, CDR2 FQNEAQ. The CDR3 is 13 residues long. Here the CDR3 DNA reads TGTGCCAGCAGCCGAGGGATGGGCTACGAGCAGTACTTC. Translated: CASSRGMGYEQYF.